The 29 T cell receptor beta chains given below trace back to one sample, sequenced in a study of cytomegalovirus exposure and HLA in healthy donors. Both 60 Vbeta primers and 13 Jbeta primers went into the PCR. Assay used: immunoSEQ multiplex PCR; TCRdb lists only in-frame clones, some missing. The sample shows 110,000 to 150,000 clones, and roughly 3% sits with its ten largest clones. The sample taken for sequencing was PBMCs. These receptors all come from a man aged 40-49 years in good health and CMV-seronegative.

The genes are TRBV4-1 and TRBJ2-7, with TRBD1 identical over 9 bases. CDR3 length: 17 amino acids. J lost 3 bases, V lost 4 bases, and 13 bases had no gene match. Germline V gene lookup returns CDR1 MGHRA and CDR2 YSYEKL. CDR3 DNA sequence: TGCGCCAGCAGCCCCCCGACAAGGGACAGGGTTAACTACGAGCAGTACTTC. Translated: CASSPPTRDRVNYEQYF.

In DNA, the CDR3 is TGTGCCAGCAGCGTAGGAAGCAGGAGGAATGAAAAACTGTTTTTT. It specifies CASSVGSRRNEKLFF. The chain uses TRBV9 and TRBJ1-4; D remains ambiguous. The CDR3 is 15 amino acids. The germline V gene has CDR1 SGDLS and CDR2 YYNGEE. Trimming pared 0 bases from V and 5 bases from J, leaving 11 bases between.

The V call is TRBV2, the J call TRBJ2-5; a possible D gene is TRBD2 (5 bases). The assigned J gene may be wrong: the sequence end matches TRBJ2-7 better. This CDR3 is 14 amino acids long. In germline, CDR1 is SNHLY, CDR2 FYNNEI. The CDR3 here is CASAKMGALYEQYF. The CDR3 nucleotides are TGTGCCAGCGCAAAAATGGGAGCTCTCTACGAGCAGTACTTC.

The CDR3 region has the DNA TGTGCCAGCTCCCCCAGTTATAGCAATCAGCCCCAGCATTTT. It yields the protein CASSPSYSNQPQHF. The chain uses TRBV27 and TRBJ1-5; D unresolved. V lost 8 bases, J lost 0 bases, and 11 bases lay in between. CDR3 length: 14 amino acids. Germline V lookup: CDR1 MNHEY, CDR2 SMNVEV (reference sequence).

CDR3 DNA sequence: TGTAGCCCGGGGGATGGCTACACCTTC. Translating gives CSPGDGYTF. The chain recombines TRBV7-9 with TRBJ1-2; D perhaps matches TRBD1 (5 bases). CDR1 is SEHNR and CDR2 is FQNEAQ in the germline V gene (reference sequence). This CDR3 region has 9 residues.

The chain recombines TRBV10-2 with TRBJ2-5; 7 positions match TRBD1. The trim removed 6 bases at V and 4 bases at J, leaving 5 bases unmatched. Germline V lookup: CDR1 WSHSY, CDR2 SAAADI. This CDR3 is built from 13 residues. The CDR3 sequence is CASRPDRVETQYF. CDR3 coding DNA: TGCGCCAGCAGACCCGACAGGGTAGAGACCCAGTACTTC.

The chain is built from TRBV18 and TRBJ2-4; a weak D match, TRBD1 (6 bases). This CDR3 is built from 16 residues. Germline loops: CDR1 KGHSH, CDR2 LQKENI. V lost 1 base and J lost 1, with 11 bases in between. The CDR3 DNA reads TGTGCCAGCTCACCACGGCAGGGGTCCGCCAAAAACATTCAGTACTTC. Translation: CASSPRQGSAKNIQYF.

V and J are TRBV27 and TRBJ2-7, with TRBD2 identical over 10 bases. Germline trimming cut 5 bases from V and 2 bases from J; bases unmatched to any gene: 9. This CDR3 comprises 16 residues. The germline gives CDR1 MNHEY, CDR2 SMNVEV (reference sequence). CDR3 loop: CASSQRKRGGPYEQYF. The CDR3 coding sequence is TGTGCCAGCAGTCAACGGAAGCGGGGGGGCCCCTACGAGCAGTACTTC.

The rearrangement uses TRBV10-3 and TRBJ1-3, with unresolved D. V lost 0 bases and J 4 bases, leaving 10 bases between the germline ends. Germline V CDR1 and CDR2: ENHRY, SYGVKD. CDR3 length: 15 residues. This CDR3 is CAISESRGSGNTIYF. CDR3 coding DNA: TGTGCCATCAGTGAGTCGCGGGGATCGGGAAACACCATATATTTT.

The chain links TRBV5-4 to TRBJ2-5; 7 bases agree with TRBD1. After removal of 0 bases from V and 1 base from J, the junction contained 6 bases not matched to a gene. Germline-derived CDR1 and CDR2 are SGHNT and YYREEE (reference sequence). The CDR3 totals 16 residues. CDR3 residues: CASSLGAGTAQETQYF. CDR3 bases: TGTGCCAGCAGCTTGGGAGCCGGGACAGCCCAAGAGACCCAGTACTTC.

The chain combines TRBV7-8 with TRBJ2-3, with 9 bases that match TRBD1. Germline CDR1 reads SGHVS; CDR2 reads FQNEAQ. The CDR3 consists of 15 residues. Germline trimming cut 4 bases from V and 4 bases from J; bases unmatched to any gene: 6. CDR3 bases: TGTGCCAGCAGCTCCTACAGGGGGCAGGCAGATACGCAGTATTTT. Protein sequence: CASSSYRGQADTQYF.

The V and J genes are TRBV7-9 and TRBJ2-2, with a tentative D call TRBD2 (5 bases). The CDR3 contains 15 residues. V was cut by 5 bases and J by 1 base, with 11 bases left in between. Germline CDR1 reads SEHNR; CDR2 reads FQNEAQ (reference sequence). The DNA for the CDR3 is TGTGCCAGCAGCCGGAGCGGCAAGAACACCGGGGAGCTGTTTTTT. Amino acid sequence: CASSRSGKNTGELFF.

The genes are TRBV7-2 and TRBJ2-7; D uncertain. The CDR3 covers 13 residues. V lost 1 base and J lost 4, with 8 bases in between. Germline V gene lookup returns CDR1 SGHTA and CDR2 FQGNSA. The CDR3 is CASSLDWQYEQYF. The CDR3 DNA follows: TGTGCCAGCAGCTTAGATTGGCAGTACGAGCAGTACTTC. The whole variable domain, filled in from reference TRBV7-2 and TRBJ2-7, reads GAGVSQSPSNKVTEKGKDVELRCDPISGHTALYWYRQSLGQGLEFLIYFQGNSAPDKSGLPSDRFSAERTGGSVSTLTIQRTQQEDSAVYLCASSLDWQYEQYFGPGTRLTVT.

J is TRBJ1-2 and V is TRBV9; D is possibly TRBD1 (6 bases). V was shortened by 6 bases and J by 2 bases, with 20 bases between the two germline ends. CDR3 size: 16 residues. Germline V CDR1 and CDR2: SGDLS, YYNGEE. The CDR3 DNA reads TGTGCCAGCAAATTTGGGCCGGGACACCAGAACTATGGCTACACCTTC. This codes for CASKFGPGHQNYGYTF.

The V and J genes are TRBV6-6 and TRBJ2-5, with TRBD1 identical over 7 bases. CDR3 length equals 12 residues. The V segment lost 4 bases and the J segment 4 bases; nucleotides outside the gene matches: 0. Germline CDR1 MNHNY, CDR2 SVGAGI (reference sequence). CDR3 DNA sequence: TGTGCCAGCAGTTCAGGGGGAGAGACCCAGTACTTC. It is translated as CASSSGGETQYF.

The CDR3: CATSGQGASNQPQHF. The DNA for the CDR3 is TGTGCCACCAGCGGACAGGGGGCAAGCAATCAGCCCCAGCATTTT. This chain links TRBV15 with TRBJ1-5; TRBD1 matches 11 bases. Germline lookup yields CDR1 LNHNV and CDR2 YYDKDF (reference sequence). The CDR3 has 15 residues. V gave up 5 bases and J gave up 1 base; unmatched junction bases: 1.

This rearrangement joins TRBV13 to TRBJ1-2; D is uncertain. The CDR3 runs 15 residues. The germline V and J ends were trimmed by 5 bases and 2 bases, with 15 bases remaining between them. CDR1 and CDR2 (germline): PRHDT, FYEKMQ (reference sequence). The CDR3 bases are TGTGCCAGCAGCAGACTCTTATACGGGAACTATGGCTACACCTTC. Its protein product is CASSRLLYGNYGYTF. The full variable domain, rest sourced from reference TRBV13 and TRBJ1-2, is AAGVIQSPRHLIKEKRETATLKCYPIPRHDTVYWYQQGPGQDPQFLISFYEKMQSDKGSIPDRFSAQQFSDYHSELNMSSLELGDSALYFCASSRLLYGNYGYTFGSGTRLTVV.

The CDR3: CASRGQSSYNSPLHF. DNA for the CDR3: TGTGCCAGCAGGGGACAGAGCTCCTATAATTCACCCCTCCACTTT. This chain links TRBV25-1 with TRBJ1-6, with 7 bases fitting TRBD1. With V trimmed by 6 bases and J by 0 bases, 2 bases remained unmatched. The CDR3 runs to 15 residues. Germline CDR1 MGHDK, CDR2 SYGVNS.

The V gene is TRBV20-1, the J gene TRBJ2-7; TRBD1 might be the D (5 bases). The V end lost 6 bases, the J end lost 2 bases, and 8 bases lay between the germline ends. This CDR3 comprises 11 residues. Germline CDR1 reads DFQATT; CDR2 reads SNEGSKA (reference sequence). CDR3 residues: CSAPGTYEQYF. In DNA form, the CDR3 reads TGCAGTGCCCCAGGGACCTACGAGCAGTACTTC.

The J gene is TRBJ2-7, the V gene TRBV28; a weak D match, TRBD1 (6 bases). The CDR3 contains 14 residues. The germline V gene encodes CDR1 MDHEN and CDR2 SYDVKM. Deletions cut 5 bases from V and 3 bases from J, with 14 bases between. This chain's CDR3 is CASSIRDIYYEQYF. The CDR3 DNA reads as TGTGCCAGCAGTATCCGGGACATATACTACGAGCAGTACTTC.

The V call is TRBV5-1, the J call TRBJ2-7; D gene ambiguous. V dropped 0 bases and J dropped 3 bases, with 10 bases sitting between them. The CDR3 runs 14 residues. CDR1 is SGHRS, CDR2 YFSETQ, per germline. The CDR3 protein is CASSLATGGYEQYF. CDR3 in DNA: TGCGCCAGCAGCTTGGCCACTGGTGGCTACGAGCAGTACTTC.

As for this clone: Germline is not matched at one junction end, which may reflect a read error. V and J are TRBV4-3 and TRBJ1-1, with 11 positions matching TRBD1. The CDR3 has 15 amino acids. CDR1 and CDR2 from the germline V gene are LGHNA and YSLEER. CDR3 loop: CARSFTGTGGTEAFF. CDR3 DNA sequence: TGCGCCCGCAGCTTTACCGGGACAGGGGGCACTGAAGCTTTCTTT.

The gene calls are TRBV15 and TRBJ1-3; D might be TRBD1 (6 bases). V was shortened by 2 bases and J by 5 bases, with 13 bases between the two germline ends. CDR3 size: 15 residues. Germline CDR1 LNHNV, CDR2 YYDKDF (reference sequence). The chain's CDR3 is CATSRSWTERNTIYF. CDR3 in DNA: TGTGCCACCAGCAGAAGTTGGACAGAGAGAAACACCATATATTTT.

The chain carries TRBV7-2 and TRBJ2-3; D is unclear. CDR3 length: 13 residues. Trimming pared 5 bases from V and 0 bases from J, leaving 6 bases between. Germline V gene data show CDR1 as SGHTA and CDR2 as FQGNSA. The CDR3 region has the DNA TGTGCCAGCAGCCCAACTAGCACAGATACGCAGTATTTT. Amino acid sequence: CASSPTSTDTQYF.

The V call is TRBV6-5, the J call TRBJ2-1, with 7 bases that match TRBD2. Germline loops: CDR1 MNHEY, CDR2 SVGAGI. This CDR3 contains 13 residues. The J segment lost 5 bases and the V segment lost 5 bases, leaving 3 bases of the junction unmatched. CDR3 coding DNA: TGTGCCAGCAGTACAGCGGGAAACAATGAGCAGTTCTTC. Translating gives CASSTAGNNEQFF.

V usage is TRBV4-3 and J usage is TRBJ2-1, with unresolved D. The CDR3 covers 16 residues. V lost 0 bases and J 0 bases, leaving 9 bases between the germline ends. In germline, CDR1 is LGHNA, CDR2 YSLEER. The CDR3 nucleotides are TGCGCCAGCAGCCAAGAATACCGGAGCTCCTACAATGAGCAGTTCTTC. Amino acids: CASSQEYRSSYNEQFF.

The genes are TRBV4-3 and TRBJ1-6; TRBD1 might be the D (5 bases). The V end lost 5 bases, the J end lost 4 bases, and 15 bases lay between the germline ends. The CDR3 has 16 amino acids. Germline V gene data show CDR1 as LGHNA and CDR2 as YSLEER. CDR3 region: CASSEGRDLYNSPLHF. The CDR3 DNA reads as TGCGCCAGCAGCGAAGGGAGGGACTTGTATAATTCACCCCTCCACTTT.

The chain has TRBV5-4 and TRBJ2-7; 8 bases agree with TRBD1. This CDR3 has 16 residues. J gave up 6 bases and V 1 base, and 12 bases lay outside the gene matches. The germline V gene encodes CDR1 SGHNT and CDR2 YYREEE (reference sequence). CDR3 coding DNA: TGTGCCAGCAGCTTGAAGTTCAGGGGGCGGACTGGCGAGCAGTACTTC. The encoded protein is CASSLKFRGRTGEQYF.

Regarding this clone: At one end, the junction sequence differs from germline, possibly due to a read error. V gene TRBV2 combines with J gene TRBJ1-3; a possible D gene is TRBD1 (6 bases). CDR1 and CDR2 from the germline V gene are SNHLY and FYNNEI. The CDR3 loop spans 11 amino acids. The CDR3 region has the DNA TGTGCCAGCAGTGCCCAGGGGACCAAATATTTT. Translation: CASSAQGTKYF.